The entry below gives a single T cell receptor beta chain sequence along with its context. No antigen is known for it. The data belong to a study of T cells in Graves' hyperthyroidism and ophthalmopathy. TCR beta CDR3 regions were amplified from RNA transcripts. A set of HTBI primers served as the primers for a first-round RT-PCR of the TCR CDR3. One entry per CDR3 protein, called by TCRdb with MiXCR from the multiplex PCR reads. The data hold hundreds of thousands of distinct CDR3 sequences, with approximately 14% observed a single time. Study conclusions and caveats: Blood also contained most expanded thyroid clonotypes above 0.001. The model's output predicted ophthalmopathy at a median of 6.5 months prior to onset.

For Graves' hyperthyroidism to be stable, ophthalmopathy could not progress within 18 months. Clinical symptoms, serum thyroxine and TRAb, thyroid ultrasound and orbital computed tomography together formed the diagnostic basis. Trimming pared 10 bases from V and 3 bases from J, leaving 19 bases between. The CDR3 spans 14 residues. Germline lookup yields CDR1 ENHRY and CDR2 SYGVKD. This rearrangement joins TRBV10-3 to TRBJ2-7; unclear D gene. Sequenced: blood. This clonotype was obtained from a woman aged 18-29 years with Graves' hyperthyroidism. CDR3 loop: CATKSTGSFYEQYF. The CDR3 DNA reads TGTGCCACCAAGAGCACTGGATCCTTCTACGAGCAGTACTTC.